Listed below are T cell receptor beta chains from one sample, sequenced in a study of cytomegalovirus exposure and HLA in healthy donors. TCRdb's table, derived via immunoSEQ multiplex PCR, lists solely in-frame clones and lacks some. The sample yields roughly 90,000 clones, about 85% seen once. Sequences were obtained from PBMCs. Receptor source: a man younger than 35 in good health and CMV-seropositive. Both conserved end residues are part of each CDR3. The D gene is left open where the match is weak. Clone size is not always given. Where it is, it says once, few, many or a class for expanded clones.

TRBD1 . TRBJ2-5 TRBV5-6 TGTGCCAGCACCCGGACAGGGGCGTACCAAGAGACCCAGTACTTC CASTRTGAYQETQYF
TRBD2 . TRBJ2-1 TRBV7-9 TGTGCCAGCAGCTTAAGTGGACTAGCGGGATCAGGGAATGAGCAGTTCTTC CASSLSGLAGSGNEQFF
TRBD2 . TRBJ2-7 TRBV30 TGTGCCTGGAGTGTGCTGAGCGGGAGGACCGTCGAGCAGTACTTC CAWSVLSGRTVEQYF
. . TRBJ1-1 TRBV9 TGTGCCAGCAGCGTAGGGGACAACACCCTCACTGAAGCTTTCTTT CASSVGDNTLTEAFF
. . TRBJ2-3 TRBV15 TGTGCCACCAGCAGAGAGGGGCCTGCAGATACGCAGTATTTT CATSREGPADTQYF
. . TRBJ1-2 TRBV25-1 TGTGCCAGCAGTGGTGGAGAAACCTATGGCTACACCTTC CASSGGETYGYTF
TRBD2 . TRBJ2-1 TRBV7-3 TGTGCCAGCAGCTTAATAGCGGGAGTCTACAATGAGCAGTTCTTC CASSLIAGVYNEQFF
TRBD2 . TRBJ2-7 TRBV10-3 TGTGCCATCAGCGTGGGACTAGGGAACGAGCAGTACTTC CAISVGLGNEQYF
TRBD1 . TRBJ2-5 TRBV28 TGTGCCAGCAGTCTCGACAGGGGGCGACGGAAAGAGACCCAGTACTTC CASSLDRGRRKETQYF
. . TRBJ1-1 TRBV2 TGTGCCAGCAGTGAATCCCCAGGTATCACTGAAGCTTTCTTT CASSESPGITEAFF
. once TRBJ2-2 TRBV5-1 TGCGCCAGCAGCTTGGTGGGCGTCGGGACATCGAAGCAGAACACCGGGGAGCTGTTTTTT CASSLVGVGTSKQNTGELFF
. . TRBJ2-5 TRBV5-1 TGCGCCAGCAGCTTGGGGACAGACCAAGAGACCCAGTACTTC CASSLGTDQETQYF
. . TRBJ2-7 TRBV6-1 TGTGCCACCTCCCGGGGGGCATCATACGAGCAGTACTTC CATSRGASYEQYF
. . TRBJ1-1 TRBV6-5 TGTGCCAGCAGCCCCCCCGGGTCGGTATTGGGTGAAGCTTTCTTT CASSPPGSVLGEAFF
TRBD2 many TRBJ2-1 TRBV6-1 TGTGCCAGCAGTGAAGCGGCTAGCGGGAGCAATGAGCAGTTCTTC CASSEAASGSNEQFF
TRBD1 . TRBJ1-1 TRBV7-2 TGTGCCAGCAGCCTTGACAGGGGGCGCACTGAAGCTTTCTTT CASSLDRGRTEAFF
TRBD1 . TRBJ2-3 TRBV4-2 TGTGCCAGCAGGCTCCTGGGACAGGGGAGCACAGATACGCAGTATTTT CASRLLGQGSTDTQYF
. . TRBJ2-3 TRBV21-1 TGTGCCAGCAGCAAACGGGGGACTAGTTGGATCGCGGATACGCAGTATTTT CASSKRGTSWIADTQYF
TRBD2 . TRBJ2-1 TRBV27 TGTGCCAGCAGTTTCAGGTTTCCGGCTAGCGGGAGAAAGAATGAGCAGTTCTTC CASSFRFPASGRKNEQFF
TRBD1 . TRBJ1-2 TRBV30 TGTGCCTGGAGTGTGGGGACAGGGTACGGCTACACCTTC CAWSVGTGYGYTF
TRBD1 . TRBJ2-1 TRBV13 TGTGCCAGCAGCAATATACAGGGGGGTAATGAGCAGTTCTTC CASSNIQGGNEQFF
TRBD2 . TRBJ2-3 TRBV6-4 TGTGCCAGCAGTGACTCGACTAGCGGGAGTATAACAGATACGCAGTATTTT CASSDSTSGSITDTQYF
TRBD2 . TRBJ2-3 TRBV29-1 TGCAGCGTTGAAGCGTGGACAGCGGGACTAGCGGGAGGAACAGATACGCAGTATTTT CSVEAWTAGLAGGTDTQYF
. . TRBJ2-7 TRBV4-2 TGTGCCAGCAGCCCTGAGGACAGACAAAGGTACGAGCAGTACTTC CASSPEDRQRYEQYF
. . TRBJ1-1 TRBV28 TGTGCCAGCAGTTTAGGGACAAACACTGAAGCTTTCTTT CASSLGTNTEAFF
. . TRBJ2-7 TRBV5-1 TGCGCCAGCAGTGCGGGGGTGACAGGCTACGAGCAGTACTTC CASSAGVTGYEQYF
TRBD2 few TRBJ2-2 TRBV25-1 TGTGCCAGCAGTGAACTAGCGGGAGACACCGGGGAGCTGTTTTTT CASSELAGDTGELFF
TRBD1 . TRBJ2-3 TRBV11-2 TGTGCCAGCAGCACCGGACACTGGGACAGGGGCACAGATACGCAGTATTTT CASSTGHWDRGTDTQYF
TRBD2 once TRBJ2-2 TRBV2 TGTGCCAGCAGTAAACTAGCGGGAATCACCGGGGAGCTGTTTTTT CASSKLAGITGELFF
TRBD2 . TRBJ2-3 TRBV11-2 TGTGCCAGCAGCTTAGGACTAGCGGGGGGCACAGATACGCAGTATTTT CASSLGLAGGTDTQYF
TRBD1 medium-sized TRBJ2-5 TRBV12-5 TGTGCTAGTGGTGGGGACAGGGCAGAGACCCAGTACTTC CASGGDRAETQYF
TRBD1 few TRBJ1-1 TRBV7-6 TGTGCCAGCAGCTCTTGGACAGGAGGTCGGACTGAAGCTTTCTTT CASSSWTGGRTEAFF
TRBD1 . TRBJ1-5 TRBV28 TGTGCCAGCAGCCTCGACAGGGGCAATCAGCCCCAGCATTTT CASSLDRGNQPQHF
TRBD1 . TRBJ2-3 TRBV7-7 TGTGCCAGCAGCAAAAGCAGACCCGGACAGGGGGCTCGAGATACGCAGTATTTT CASSKSRPGQGARDTQYF
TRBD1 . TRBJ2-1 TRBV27 TGTGCCAGCAGTCGACCAGGGGGTGAGCAGTTCTTC CASSRPGGEQFF
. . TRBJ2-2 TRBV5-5 TGTGCCAGCAGCTTGGCACAGGCGTACACCGGGGAGCTGTTTTTT CASSLAQAYTGELFF
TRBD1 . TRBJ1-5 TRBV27 TGTGCCAGCAGTTCCGGGACAGGGAGCAATCAGCCCCAGCATTTT CASSSGTGSNQPQHF
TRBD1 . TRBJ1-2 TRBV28 TGTGCCAGCAGGAGGACAGGGGGCCTCTATGGCTACACCTTC CASRRTGGLYGYTF
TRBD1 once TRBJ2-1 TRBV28 TGTGCCAGCAGTTCCGGCGCCCAAGGGGGCGTGCACAATGAGCAGTTCTTC CASSSGAQGGVHNEQFF
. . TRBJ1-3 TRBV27 TGTGCCAGCAGCTGGGAGAACACCATATATTTT CASSWENTIYF
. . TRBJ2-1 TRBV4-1 TGCGCCAGCAGCCAACATCCGGGGACCTACAATGAGCAGTTCTTC CASSQHPGTYNEQFF
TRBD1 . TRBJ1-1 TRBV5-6 TGTGCCAGCAGCTTGGACAGGGGATACACTGAAGCTTTCTTT CASSLDRGYTEAFF
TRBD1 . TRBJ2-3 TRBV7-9 TGTGCCAGCAGCCCGTTGGGGACAGGGCAGTACCGCACAGATACGCAGTATTTT CASSPLGTGQYRTDTQYF
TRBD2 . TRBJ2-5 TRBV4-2 TGTGCCAGCAGCCAAGATCGGGCGGGAGGGTCTTCGGAGACCCAGTACTTC CASSQDRAGGSSETQYF
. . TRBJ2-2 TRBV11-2 TGTGCCAGTACTGGCACCGGGGAGCTGTTTTTT CASTGTGELFF
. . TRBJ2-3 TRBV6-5 TGTGCCAGCAGGGGGGGAGGCACAGATACGCAGTATTTT CASRGGGTDTQYF
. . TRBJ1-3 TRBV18 TGTGCCAGCTCACCAAACGGTCCCCTCTCTGGAAACACCATATATTTT CASSPNGPLSGNTIYF
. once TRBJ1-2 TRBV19 TGTGCCAGTCCCCCCATCGACAGGAACCTATATGGCTACACCTTC CASPPIDRNLYGYTF
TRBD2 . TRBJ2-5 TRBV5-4 TGTGCCAGCAGCTTGGCGACTAGCGGGATAAGTCAAGAGACCCAGTACTTC CASSLATSGISQETQYF
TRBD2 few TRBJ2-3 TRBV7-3 TGTGCCAGCAGCGCAGCGGGAGGTCGGGATACGCAGTATTTT CASSAAGGRDTQYF
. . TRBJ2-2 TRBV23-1 TGCGCCAGCAGTCATGACGACAGCCAGAACACCGGGGAGCTGTTTTTT CASSHDDSQNTGELFF
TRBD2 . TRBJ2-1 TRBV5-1 TGCGCCAGCAGCTTTACGGCCGGCGGGACTAGCGGGAGGGCCTTGGGCAATGAGCAGTTCTTC CASSFTAGGTSGRALGNEQFF
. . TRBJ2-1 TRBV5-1 TGCGCCAGCAGCCCCTCAAGACTAGGCAGGAATGAGCAGTTCTTC CASSPSRLGRNEQFF
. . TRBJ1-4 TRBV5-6 TGTGCCAGCAGCCCCAGTACTAATGAAAAACTGTTTTTT CASSPSTNEKLFF
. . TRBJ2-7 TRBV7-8 TGTGCCAGCAGCTTAGCTCCGATCGGGACTCCCTACGAGCAGTACTTC CASSLAPIGTPYEQYF